The 8 T cell receptor beta chains presented below share a single source sample, sequenced in a study of Graves' ophthalmopathy and Graves' hyperthyroidism. Researchers took RNA transcripts and amplified TCR beta CDR3 regions from them. RT-PCR with HTBI primers came first, then second-round multiplex PCR. TCRdb passed the multiplex PCR reads through MiXCR, listing each CDR3 protein once. This sample has over 650,000 distinct CDR3 sequences; approximately 39% occur once, and the top ten carry over 2.5%. Material for sequencing was peripheral blood. Receptors were obtained from an adult man with Graves' ophthalmopathy.

In this sample, this clonotype turned up many times. The gene calls are TRBV7-9 and TRBJ2-5, with 7 nucleotides matching TRBD1. CDR3 length: 14 amino acids. CDR1 and CDR2 from the germline V gene are SEHNR and FQNEAQ (reference sequence). V shed 3 bases and J 2 bases; nucleotides not matched to a gene: 3. The CDR3: CASSFDRVQETQYF. The CDR3 coding sequence is TGTGCCAGCAGCTTCGACAGGGTGCAAGAGACCCAGTACTTC.

This clonotype was recorded at least ten times. The gene calls are TRBV19 and TRBJ1-1; the D gene is possibly TRBD1 (6 bases). Germline CDR1 reads LNHDA; CDR2 reads SQIVND (reference sequence). This CDR3 contains 13 residues. Trimming removed 4 bases at V and 6 bases at J, with 12 bases between. The chain's CDR3 is CASSRTVRAEAFF. Written as DNA, the CDR3 is TGTGCCAGTAGTAGGACAGTTCGGGCTGAAGCTTTCTTT.

The count of this clonotype is one. This may stem from a read error, because a much larger clone lies one nucleotide away. Because it lacks the conserved phenylalanine or tryptophan at the end, this CDR3 is likely a read error. This rearrangement joins TRBV9 to TRBJ2-7, with D maybe TRBD1 (6 bases). This CDR3 region has 15 residues. With 3 bases removed from V and 3 bases from J, the gap between germline ends came to 16 bases. CDR1 SGDLS and CDR2 YYNGEE come from the germline V gene. The CDR3 reads CASSGGSPGHYEQYL. The CDR3 DNA reads TGTGCCAGCAGCGGGGGGAGCCCGGGACACTACGAGCAGTACCTC.

The J gene is TRBJ2-2, the V gene TRBV20-1; 10 bases fit TRBD1. Germline assignment: CDR1 DFQATT and CDR2 SNEGSKA (reference sequence). Losses at the gene ends were 5 bases for V and 3 bases for J; bases not matched to a gene: 6. The CDR3 runs 15 residues. In DNA form, the CDR3 reads TGCAGTGCTCCGAGACAGGGGGCGGACACCGGGGAGCTGTTTTTT. This gives the protein CSAPRQGADTGELFF.

The sample holds many counts of this clonotype. The chain has TRBV11-2 and TRBJ1-3; a possible D gene is TRBD1 (6 bases). Germline-derived CDR1 and CDR2 are SGHAT and FQNNGV. The CDR3 consists of 14 residues. Trimming left V 8 bases short and J 2 bases short, with 13 bases between. CDR3 nucleotide sequence: TGTGCCAGCCATCAAGGGGGAACTGGAAACACCATATATTTT. This gives the protein CASHQGGTGNTIYF. Using reference TRBV11-2 and TRBJ1-3 for the parts outside the CDR3, the full variable domain is EAGVAQSPRYKIIEKRQSVAFWCNPISGHATLYWYQQILGQGPKLLIQFQNNGVVDDSQLPKDRFSAERLKGVDSTLKIQPAKLEDSAVYLCASHQGGTGNTIYFGEGSWLTVV.

Details on this clonotype: A read error may produce the germline difference seen at one junction end. The chain has TRBV7-9 and TRBJ2-2; a weak D match, TRBD1 (6 bases). The CDR3 covers 11 residues. Germline CDR1 is SEHNR and CDR2 is FQNEAQ (reference sequence). The CDR3: CASSLVGGLFF. As DNA, the CDR3 is TGTGCCAGCAGCTTAGTAGGGGGGCTGTTTTTT.

Ten or more counts support this clonotype. The CDR3 coding sequence is TGTGCCAGCACGTCAGGGGCGACCTCCTACGAGCAGTACTTC. This encodes CASTSGATSYEQYF. The chain recombines TRBV25-1 with TRBJ2-7; maybe TRBD1 (6 bases). The germline V gene encodes CDR1 MGHDK and CDR2 SYGVNS. The CDR3 contains 14 residues. Trimming removed 7 bases from V and 0 bases from J, with 13 bases in between.

This clonotype was seen more than once but under ten times. The chain combines TRBV20-1 with TRBJ2-7, with 8 positions matching TRBD2. Germline CDR1 and CDR2: DFQATT and SNEGSKA (reference sequence). V lost 5 bases and J lost 1; bases outside the gene matches: 4. The CDR3 has 13 residues. The CDR3 is CSAGASGSYEQYF. The CDR3 DNA follows: TGCAGTGCTGGGGCTAGCGGGTCCTACGAGCAGTACTTC.